Below are 18 T cell receptor beta chains sequenced from a single sample in a study of OX40 agonist ivuxolimab in advanced cancers. Profiled with immunoSEQ multiplex PCR; TCRdb holds only in-frame clones, not every one. The table lists 70,000 to 85,000 clones, 65% to 90% of them singletons. The sample in question was CD4+ or CD8+ T cells sorted from blood, obtained in a trial of the OX40 agonist ivuxolimab. The receptors originated from an adult with an advanced solid tumor such as melanoma, head and neck, liver or kidney cancer.

The chain employs TRBV19 and TRBJ1-4; D remains ambiguous. Germline V gene sequence: CDR1 LNHDA, CDR2 SQIVND (reference sequence). V was pared by 4 bases and J by 3 bases, with 9 bases between. The CDR3 runs 14 residues. This CDR3 is CASSKSAANEKLFF. The CDR3 DNA is TGTGCCAGTAGTAAGTCAGCCGCTAATGAAAAACTGTTTTTT.

The genes are TRBV7-2 and TRBJ1-3, with a possible D match to TRBD1 (6 bases). Between the trimmed V and J ends, which lost 6 bases and 0 bases, there was a span of 15 bases. There are 16 residues in the CDR3. Germline-derived CDR1 and CDR2 are SGHTA and FQGNSA. The CDR3 here is CASSYSQGPSGNTIYF. In DNA form, the CDR3 reads TGTGCCAGCAGTTATAGTCAGGGGCCCTCTGGAAACACCATATATTTT.

This clone has a handful of counts. The rearrangement uses TRBV5-1 and TRBJ2-3; TRBD1 or TRBD2 may be the D gene (6 bases each). The CDR3 has 14 residues. Trimming shortened V by 3 bases and J by 7 bases, and 15 bases separated the two germline ends. Germline-derived CDR1 and CDR2 are SGHRS and YFSETQ. The CDR3 region is CASSSQRGANTQYF. The CDR3 coding sequence is TGCGCCAGCAGCTCCCAAAGGGGGGCGAATACGCAGTATTTT.

This rearrangement joins TRBV27 to TRBJ2-3; D ambiguous. Trimming removed 5 bases at V and 2 bases at J, with 8 bases between. Germline CDR1 is MNHEY and CDR2 is SMNVEV (reference sequence). The CDR3 loop spans 13 amino acids. As DNA, the CDR3 is TGTGCCAGCAGTGGATCAAACACAGATACGCAGTATTTT. This translates into CASSGSNTDTQYF.

The CDR3 loop reads CASSSGTMKEGTQYF. DNA for the CDR3: TGTGCCAGCAGCTCCGGGACTATGAAAGAGGGAACCCAGTACTTC. The chain carries TRBV7-2 and TRBJ2-5; 7 positions agree with TRBD2. J gave up 8 bases and V 4 bases, and 13 bases lay outside the gene matches. CDR3 length: 15 residues. The V gene's germline CDR1 is SGHTA and CDR2 FQGNSA. The full variable domain, its missing parts supplied by reference TRBV7-2 and TRBJ2-5, is GAGVSQSPSNKVTEKGKDVELRCDPISGHTALYWYRQSLGQGLEFLIYFQGNSAPDKSGLPSDRFSAERTGGSVSTLTIQRTQQEDSAVYLCASSSGTMKEGTQYFGPGTRLLVL.

This rearrangement joins TRBV28 to TRBJ1-1, with a weak D call TRBD1 (6 bases). The V gene lost 4 bases and the J gene lost 1 base, with 10 bases spanning the gap. The CDR3 is 14 amino acids. Germline CDR1 MDHEN, CDR2 SYDVKM. This CDR3 is CASSSGGPNTEAFF. The CDR3, as DNA: TGTGCCAGCAGTTCTGGGGGGCCGAACACTGAAGCTTTCTTT.

This sequence joins TRBV28 and TRBJ2-5; 12 positions match TRBD2. Germline trimming cut 5 bases from V and 7 bases from J; bases unmatched to any gene: 14. The CDR3 extends over 17 amino acids. The germline CDR1 and CDR2 sequences are MDHEN and SYDVKM. CDR3 sequence reads: CASSLPNLAGGGGTQYF. The CDR3 coding sequence is TGTGCCAGCAGTCTCCCTAATCTAGCGGGAGGGGGCGGGACCCAGTACTTC.

The chain carries TRBV14 and TRBJ2-7, with TRBD2 matching 10 bases. Per the germline V gene, CDR1 is SGHDN and CDR2 is FVKESK. V shed 4 bases, J shed 6 bases, and the junction held 6 bases outside the gene matches. The CDR3 consists of 14 residues. The CDR3 nucleotides read TGTGCCAGCAGCCGTGAACTAGCGGGATCCGAGCAGTACTTC. It codes for CASSRELAGSEQYF.

This sequence joins TRBV5-5 and TRBJ1-1, with D maybe TRBD1 (6 bases). V lost 4 bases and J 7 bases, leaving 17 bases between the germline ends. This CDR3 comprises 14 residues. In germline, CDR1 is SGHKS, CDR2 YYEKEE (reference sequence). Here the CDR3 reads CASSPEWGGLEAFF. The CDR3 bases are TGTGCCAGCAGCCCGGAATGGGGGGGCCTTGAAGCTTTCTTT.

This clone was observed a single time. The chain employs TRBV19 and TRBJ1-2; 9 positions agree with TRBD1. CDR3 length equals 15 residues. From germline, CDR1 is LNHDA and CDR2 SQIVND (reference sequence). Losses at the gene ends were 6 bases for V and 3 bases for J; bases not matched to a gene: 8. In DNA, the CDR3 is TGTGCCAGTAGCCGCCCCGGGACAGGGTACTATGGCTACACCTTC. It yields the protein CASSRPGTGYYGYTF.

About this clone itself: One junction end disagrees with the germline gene, perhaps due to a read error. The V and J genes are TRBV7-6 and TRBJ2-1; 9 bases map to TRBD2. CDR1 and CDR2 from the germline V gene are SGHVS and FNYEAQ. There are 16 residues in the CDR3. The CDR3 protein is CASSSMGGGAYNEQFF. In nucleotides, the CDR3 is TGTGCCAGCAGCTCGATGGGCGGGGGGGCCTATAATGAGCAGTTCTTC.

The CDR3 is CASSPFHNQPQHF. As DNA, the CDR3 is TGTGCCAGCTCACCATTTCACAATCAGCCCCAGCATTTT. The genes are TRBV18 and TRBJ1-5, with no clear D. Germline lookup yields CDR1 KGHSH and CDR2 LQKENI. The CDR3 loop spans 13 amino acids. Trimming cost V 2 bases and J 3 bases, with 5 bases left between them.

This rearrangement joins TRBV29-1 to TRBJ1-1, with D perhaps TRBD1 (6 bases). CDR3 length: 13 residues. Germline V gives CDR1 SQVTM, CDR2 ANQGSEA. V was clipped by 7 bases and J by 0 bases, with 12 bases between them. The CDR3 DNA reads as TGCAGCGCCGGGGGCCTCATGAACACTGAAGCTTTCTTT. Translated, it gives CSAGGLMNTEAFF.

CDR3 bases: TGTGCCAGCAGCTTAGATGGCCAGTTTGAAAAACTGTTTTTT. Its translation is CASSLDGQFEKLFF. V usage is TRBV7-2 and J usage is TRBJ1-4; D is uncertain. This CDR3 is 14 amino acids long. With 1 base removed from V and 7 bases from J, the gap between germline ends came to 10 bases. Germline values: CDR1 SGHTA, CDR2 FQGNSA.

Of note for this clone: Distinct nucleotide sequences in the sample also encode this CDR3. The CDR3 spells CAWAGQSNQPQHF. CDR3 DNA: TGTGCCTGGGCGGGACAGTCTAATCAGCCCCAGCATTTT. The V and J genes are TRBV30 and TRBJ1-5; 7 bases fit TRBD1. Looked up from germline, CDR1 is GTSNPN and CDR2 is SVGIG (reference sequence). The CDR3 runs 13 residues. The V and J ends lost 5 bases and 4 bases, in that order; junction bases with no gene match: 5.

The chain joins TRBV6-1 to TRBJ2-7; a weak D match, TRBD1 (5 bases). This CDR3 is 13 amino acids long. CDR1 is MNHNS, CDR2 SASEGT, per germline. Trimming left V 5 bases short and J 2 bases short, with 10 bases between. Here the CDR3 reads CASSLTGAYEQYF. CDR3 sequence (DNA): TGTGCCAGCAGTCTCACAGGTGCCTACGAGCAGTACTTC.

The J gene is TRBJ2-7, the V gene TRBV27; TRBD2 agrees at 7 bases. CDR3 length equals 17 residues. In germline, CDR1 is MNHEY, CDR2 SMNVEV (reference sequence). The V gene end was trimmed by 2 bases and the J gene end by 2 bases; junction bases not matched to a gene: 12. DNA for the CDR3: TGTGCCAGCAGTTTAAGGGTGAGGGGAGGGGTCCCCTACGAGCAGTACTTC. Translated, it gives CASSLRVRGGVPYEQYF.

This chain joins TRBV4-3 and TRBJ2-2; TRBD2 aligns across 12 bases. The CDR3 totals 19 residues. From germline, CDR1 is LGHNA and CDR2 YSLEER. Unmatched junction bases numbered 9, after V lost 1 base and J lost 3 bases. As DNA, the CDR3 is TGCGCCAGCAGCCAAGGGTGGCTAGCGGGAGGGCCGGACACCGGGGAGCTGTTTTTT. It specifies CASSQGWLAGGPDTGELFF.